The TCR beta chain described here comes from a study of read filtering for tumor transcriptome and immune sequencing. Background on the study: The cohort had more than 16 men and approximately 13 women aged about 45 to 90, mean roughly 65 years. R-ISS stage counts were 8 or 9 for I, 15 to 20 for II, 6 or 7 for III. IR-seq gave about 3.5 to 10.27 million TCR reads per sample; RNA-seq gave about 80 to 1,300. Study-wide results and caveats: IR-seq and RNA-seq agreed better without single-read clonotypes.

Molecular barcoded adaptors covering alpha/delta and beta/gamma chains were used on 400 ng RNA. Via MiXCR, TCRdb re-called the reads, giving one row per CDR3 protein. Among 50,000 to 65,000 distinct CDR3 sequences listed, approximately 19% were seen once. This clonotype showed up just a few times. The antigen is not known. An end of the junction does not agree with germline; a read error may underlie this. The length of the CDR3 is 16 residues. Germline V gene data show CDR1 as LGHDT and CDR2 as YNNKEL (reference sequence). The chain has TRBV3-1 and TRBJ2-6; TRBD1 matches at 7 bases. The source of this sequence is a donor over 35 with multiple myeloma. Sequencing was carried out using a population of CD138-negative cells sorted from bone marrow. CDR3 sequence reads: CAGSQIGTAGANVLTF. The CDR3 DNA reads TGTGCCGGCAGCCAAATCGGGACAGCTGGGGCCAACGTCCTGACTTTC.